This TCR beta chain was sequenced in a study of cytomegalovirus exposure and HLA in healthy donors. General study results and limits: Being indistinguishable, some V segments were excluded, TRBV6-2 and TRBV6-3 among them. An analysis was carried out later, and it reportedly showed fewer N-insertions in an Asian-associated ancestry cluster than the approximately 710-donor mean. Association with HLA alleles at 0.05 false discovery rate was found for 17,000 or so TCR beta sequences in a later analysis.

13 Jbeta primers and 60 Vbeta primers were used for the PCR. The table came from immunoSEQ multiplex PCR; TCRdb's copy has only in-frame clones and leaves some out. The sample consists of about 210,000 clones, about four fifths of them appearing once. A word on this clone: Its matching antigen is unknown.

CDR3 size: 15 residues. CDR1 KGHSH and CDR2 LQKENI come from the germline V gene. Trimming cost V 3 bases and J 1 base, with 11 bases left between them. The rearrangement links TRBV18 to TRBJ2-3; the D is unclear. The source is a woman in her fifties or sixties in good health and CMV-seropositive. The sample comprised PBMCs. CDR3 amino acids: CASSPQVFGTDTQYF. The CDR3 coding sequence is TGTGCCAGCTCACCCCAGGTTTTCGGCACAGATACGCAGTATTTT.